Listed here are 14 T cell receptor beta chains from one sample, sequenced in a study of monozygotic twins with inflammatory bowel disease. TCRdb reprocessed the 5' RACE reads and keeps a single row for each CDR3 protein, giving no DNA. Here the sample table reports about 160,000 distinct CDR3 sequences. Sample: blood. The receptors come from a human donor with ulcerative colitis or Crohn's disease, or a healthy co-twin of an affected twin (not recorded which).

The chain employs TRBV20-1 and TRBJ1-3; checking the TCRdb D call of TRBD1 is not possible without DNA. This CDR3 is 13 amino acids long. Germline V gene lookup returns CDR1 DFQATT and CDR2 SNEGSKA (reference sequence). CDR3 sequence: CSARSSSRGTIYF.

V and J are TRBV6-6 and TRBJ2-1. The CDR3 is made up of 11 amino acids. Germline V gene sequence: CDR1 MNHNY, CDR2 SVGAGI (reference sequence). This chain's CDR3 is CASSLLGEQFF.

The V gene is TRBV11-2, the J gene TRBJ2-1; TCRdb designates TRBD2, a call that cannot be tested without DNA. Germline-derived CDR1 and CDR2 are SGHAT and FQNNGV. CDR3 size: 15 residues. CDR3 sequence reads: CASSPLGRTNNEQFF.

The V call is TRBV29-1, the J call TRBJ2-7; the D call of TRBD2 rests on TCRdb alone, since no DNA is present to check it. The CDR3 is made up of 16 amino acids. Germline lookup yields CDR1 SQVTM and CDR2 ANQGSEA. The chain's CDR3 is CSVLGPRTLSSYEQYF.

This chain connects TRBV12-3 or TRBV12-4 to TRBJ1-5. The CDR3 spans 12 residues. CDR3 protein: CASSLHGQPQHF.

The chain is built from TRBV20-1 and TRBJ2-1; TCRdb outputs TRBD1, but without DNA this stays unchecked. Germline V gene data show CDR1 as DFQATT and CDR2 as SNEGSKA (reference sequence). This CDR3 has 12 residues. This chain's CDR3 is CSAREDGAEQFF.

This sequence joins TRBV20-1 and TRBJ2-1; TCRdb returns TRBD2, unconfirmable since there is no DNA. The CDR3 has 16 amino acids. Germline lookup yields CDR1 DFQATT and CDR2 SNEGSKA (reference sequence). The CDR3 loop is CSARRRDSSSYNEQFF.

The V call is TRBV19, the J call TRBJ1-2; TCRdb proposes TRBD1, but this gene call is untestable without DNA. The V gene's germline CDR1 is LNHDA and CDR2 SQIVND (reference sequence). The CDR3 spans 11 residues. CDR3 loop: CASRSGDGYTF.

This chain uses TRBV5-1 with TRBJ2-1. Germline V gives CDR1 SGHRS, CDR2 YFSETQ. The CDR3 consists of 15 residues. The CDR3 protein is CASSWPRYSYNEQFF.

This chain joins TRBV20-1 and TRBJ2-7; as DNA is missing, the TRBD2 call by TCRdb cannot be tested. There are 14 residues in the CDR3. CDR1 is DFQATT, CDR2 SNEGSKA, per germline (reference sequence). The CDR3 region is CSAKGLAGGREQYF.

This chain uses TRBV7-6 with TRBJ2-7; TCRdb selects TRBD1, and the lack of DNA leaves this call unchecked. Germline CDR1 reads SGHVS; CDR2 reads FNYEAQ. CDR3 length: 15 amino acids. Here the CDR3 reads CASSPRRGGPYEQYF.

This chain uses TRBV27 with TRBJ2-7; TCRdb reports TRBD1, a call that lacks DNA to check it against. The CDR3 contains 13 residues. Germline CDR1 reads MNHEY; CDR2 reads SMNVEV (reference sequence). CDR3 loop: CASRSTGVHEQYF.

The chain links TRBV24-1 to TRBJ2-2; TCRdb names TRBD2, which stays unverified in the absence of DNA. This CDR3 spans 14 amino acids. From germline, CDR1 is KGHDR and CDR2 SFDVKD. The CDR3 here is CATSELTSHGELFF.

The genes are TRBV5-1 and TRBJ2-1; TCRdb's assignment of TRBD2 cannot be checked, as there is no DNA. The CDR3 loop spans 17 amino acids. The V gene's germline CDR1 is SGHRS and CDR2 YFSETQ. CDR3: CASSPGGLAGSYNEQFF.